One sample yielded the 4 T cell receptor beta chains listed below, sequenced in a study of OX40 agonist ivuxolimab in advanced cancers. Measured with immunoSEQ multiplex PCR; TCRdb has only the in-frame clones, and not every one. The table has over 65,000 clones, roughly 84% seen once. The sequenced sample was CD4+ or CD8+ T cells sorted from blood, obtained in a trial of the OX40 agonist ivuxolimab. The receptors derive from an adult with an advanced solid tumor such as melanoma, head and neck, liver or kidney cancer.

The chain uses TRBV30 and TRBJ1-3; the D gene is possibly TRBD1 (6 bases). Trimming took 7 bases from V and 4 from J, leaving 17 bases between them. This CDR3 is 14 amino acids long. Germline V CDR1 and CDR2: GTSNPN, SVGIG (reference sequence). DNA of the CDR3: TGTGCCTCTCAGGGGCGGCCATCCGGAAACACCATATATTTT. Translated, it gives CASQGRPSGNTIYF.

A few counts support this clone. For the CDR3, the DNA is TGCAGCGTTTCAGGACTTGGCACTGAAGCTTTCTTT. Amino acids: CSVSGLGTEAFF. This chain joins TRBV29-1 and TRBJ1-1, with D unresolved. The CDR3 is 12 amino acids. Trimming took 5 bases from V and 4 from J, leaving 11 bases between them. The germline CDR1 and CDR2 sequences are SQVTM and ANQGSEA.

The chain carries TRBV6-5 and TRBJ1-5, with D uncertain. Looked up from germline, CDR1 is MNHEY and CDR2 is SVGAGI. This CDR3 has 13 residues. V was trimmed by 2 bases and J by 4 bases, leaving 6 bases between them. The CDR3: CASSYRLNQPQHF. For the CDR3, the DNA is TGTGCCAGCAGTTACCGACTGAATCAGCCCCAGCATTTT.

The sample holds one count of this clone. The V gene is TRBV7-9, the J gene TRBJ1-4, with a possible D match to TRBD1 (5 bases). In germline, CDR1 is SEHNR, CDR2 FQNEAQ (reference sequence). V lost 8 bases and J lost 7, with 14 bases in between. The CDR3 extends over 13 amino acids. The CDR3 sequence is CASPRDRLEKLFF. The CDR3 DNA reads TGTGCCAGCCCTAGGGACCGGCTTGAAAAACTGTTTTTT.